This passage covers 32 T cell receptor beta chains from one sample sequenced in a study of spatial heterogeneity in lung cancer. A single record per CDR3 protein comes from TCRdb applying MiXCR to the 5' RACE reads. The table records more than 10,000 distinct CDR3 sequences, about 4.6% of them present only once. The study's findings and limits: Higher tumor mutation counts went along with higher counts of expanded intratumoral alpha and beta TCRs.

As to time point: sample taken at primary tumor resection. Their antigens remain unidentified. The sequenced sample was lung tumor tissue, obtained at surgery. The receptors originated from a male donor with early-stage non-small cell lung cancer.

This clonotype appeared many times. The size of this beta chain means little, since it is a stray read in a library made for alpha chains. This chain uses TRBV28 with TRBJ2-5; the D gene is possibly TRBD2 (6 bases). The CDR3 totals 15 residues. The germline V gene encodes CDR1 MDHEN and CDR2 SYDVKM. Trimming pared 7 bases from V and 2 bases from J, leaving 17 bases between. As DNA, the CDR3 is TGTGCCAGCAATCGGGATAGCGGATTGCAAGAGACCCAGTACTTC. Its translation is CASNRDSGLQETQYF.

This clonotype showed up many times. This beta chain is a stray read from a library made for alpha chains; its abundance is not meaningful. The chain recombines TRBV20-1 with TRBJ2-6, with a tentative D call TRBD2 (6 bases). V gave up 3 bases and J gave up 2 bases, with 11 bases separating them. This CDR3 is 15 amino acids long. CDR1 DFQATT and CDR2 SNEGSKA come from the germline V gene (reference sequence). The CDR3 protein is CSARRRGPGANVLTF. CDR3 bases: TGCAGTGCTAGGAGGCGGGGTCCTGGGGCCAACGTCCTGACTTTC.

This clonotype showed up many times. A junction end diverges from the germline sequence, so it may reflect a read error. A library made for alpha chains picked up this beta chain off target, so its size means little. The genes are TRBV28 and TRBJ2-3; 14 bases fit TRBD2. Germline CDR1 and CDR2: MDHEN and SYDVKM. The CDR3 runs to 18 residues. CDR3 region: CASRLSPGTSGGQDTQYF. The CDR3 nucleotides are TGTGCCAGCAGATTATCCCCGGGGACTAGCGGGGGTCAAGATACGCAGTATTTT.

This clonotype is deemed medium-sized. Little can be read into the size of this beta chain, an off-target read in a library designed for alpha chains. The gene calls are TRBV6-2 or TRBV6-3 and TRBJ1-1; TRBD1 is a possible D gene (5 bases). This CDR3 contains 13 residues. Trimming shortened V by 7 bases and J by 4 bases, and 13 bases separated the two germline ends. The V gene's germline CDR1 is MNHEY and CDR2 SVGEGT. The CDR3 is CASNDRHFTEAFF. CDR3 DNA: TGTGCCAGCAACGACAGACACTTCACTGAAGCTTTCTTT.

This clonotype was seen many times. Within a library made for alpha chains, this beta chain is off target, and its count is uninformative. The chain recombines TRBV7-9 with TRBJ1-4; no firm D call. CDR3 length: 15 amino acids. V was clipped by 3 bases and J by 0 bases, with 8 bases between them. Per germline, CDR1 SEHNR and CDR2 FQNEAQ (reference sequence). Here the CDR3 reads CASSLEGSTNEKLFF. The CDR3 DNA is TGTGCCAGCAGCTTGGAGGGATCAACTAATGAAAAACTGTTTTTT.

This clonotype was seen many times. The library was designed around alpha chains, so this beta chain is a stray read whose abundance carries little weight. This chain connects TRBV6-1 to TRBJ1-3; the D is unclear. This CDR3 comprises 14 residues. Trimming took 3 bases from V and 3 from J, leaving 9 bases between them. Per the germline V gene, CDR1 is MNHNS and CDR2 is SASEGT. CDR3 DNA: TGTGCCAGCAGTGAGCCAGGATTTGGAAACACCATATATTTT. This codes for CASSEPGFGNTIYF.

There are many counts of this clonotype. This beta chain is an unintended read in a library built for alpha chains; its size means little. V and J are TRBV20-1 and TRBJ1-1; D not certain. V lost 4 bases, J lost 5 bases, and 17 bases lay in between. The V gene's germline CDR1 is DFQATT and CDR2 SNEGSKA (reference sequence). This CDR3 is 14 amino acids long. The CDR3 here is CSAKGSNERTEAFF. CDR3 in DNA: TGCAGTGCTAAGGGCAGTAACGAACGGACTGAAGCTTTCTTT.

The sample holds many counts of this clonotype. This beta chain is an off-target read within a library intended for alpha chains, so its frequency means little. The CDR3 reads CASSLGGAADTQYF. Here the CDR3 DNA reads TGTGCCAGCAGCTTGGGAGGGGCCGCAGATACGCAGTATTTT. The V call is TRBV5-4, the J call TRBJ2-3, with D perhaps matching TRBD1 or TRBD2 (5 bases each). The V end lost 0 bases, the J end lost 4 bases, and 9 bases lay between the germline ends. Germline loops: CDR1 SGHNT, CDR2 YYREEE (reference sequence). The CDR3 length is 14 residues.

The sample holds many counts of this clonotype. This beta chain was picked up by a library intended for alpha chains and is off target, so its count carries little meaning. The chain carries TRBV7-2 and TRBJ1-3; no clear D. The CDR3 contains 12 residues. CDR1 and CDR2 from the germline V gene are SGHTA and FQGNSA. V was clipped by 4 bases and J by 8 bases, with 9 bases between them. The CDR3 region has the DNA TGTGCCAGCAGCTCCTTGGTTGACACCATATATTTT. Its protein is CASSSLVDTIYF.

This clonotype was observed at least ten times. This beta chain is an unintended read in a library built for alpha chains; its size means little. The J gene is TRBJ2-5, the V gene TRBV2; the match to TRBD1 covers 7 bases. Germline V gene sequence: CDR1 SNHLY, CDR2 FYNNEI. Trimming cost V 1 base and J 1 base; bases outside gene matches: 3. CDR3 length equals 15 residues. CDR3 in amino acids: CASSEGGQSQETQYF. Written as DNA, the CDR3 is TGTGCCAGCAGTGAAGGGGGACAGAGCCAAGAGACCCAGTACTTC.

This clonotype was recorded a few times. Since it is a stray read in a library aimed at alpha chains, this beta chain has a size that is not meaningful. V and J are TRBV7-2 and TRBJ2-3; TRBD2 matches at 7 bases. Germline V lookup: CDR1 SGHTA, CDR2 FQGNSA. This CDR3 is 14 amino acids long. J lost 4 bases, V lost 5 bases, and 6 bases had no gene match. CDR3 sequence: CASSGLGAADTQYF. CDR3 sequence (DNA): TGTGCCAGCAGCGGACTAGGCGCCGCAGATACGCAGTATTTT.

This clonotype counts as large (0.1 to 1%). A library prepared for alpha chains yielded this beta chain as an off-target read; its size is of little meaning. The chain has TRBV10-3 and TRBJ1-1; 8 nucleotides agree with TRBD1. This CDR3 is built from 12 residues. With 10 bases clipped from V and 8 bases from J, the junction kept 9 bases outside the gene matches. Germline values: CDR1 ENHRY, CDR2 SYGVKD. The CDR3 loop is CATFDRGIEAFF. The CDR3 DNA reads as TGTGCCACCTTTGACAGGGGCATAGAAGCTTTCTTT.

In its sample, this clonotype was seen many times. This beta chain represents an off-target read in a library built for alpha chains; its size is of limited meaning. V gene TRBV19 combines with J gene TRBJ2-2; TRBD1 aligns across 7 bases. Looked up from germline, CDR1 is LNHDA and CDR2 is SQIVND (reference sequence). V trimming: 6 bases; J trimming: 4 bases; junction bases outside the gene matches: 11. The CDR3 has 16 amino acids. In DNA form, the CDR3 reads TGTGCCAGTAGCTACGACTGGACAGGCATCACCGGGGAGCTGTTTTTT. Translated, it gives CASSYDWTGITGELFF.

This clonotype has ten or more counts. The library was designed around alpha chains, so this beta chain is a stray read whose abundance carries little weight. CDR3 loop: CARDVGGRNTEAFF. CDR3 nucleotides: TGCGCCAGAGACGTGGGGGGGAGGAACACTGAAGCTTTCTTT. The chain joins TRBV10-2 to TRBJ1-1; D may be TRBD1 (5 bases). This CDR3 contains 14 residues. CDR1 and CDR2 from the germline V gene are WSHSY and SAAADI. V gave up 9 bases and J gave up 1 base, with 15 bases separating them.

Concerning this clonotype itself: Found in a library prepared for alpha chains, this beta chain is an off-target read, and its abundance has little meaning. The rearrangement links TRBV24-1 to TRBJ2-3; D is unresolved. Germline values: CDR1 KGHDR, CDR2 SFDVKD. V was shortened by 4 bases and J by 9 bases, with 16 bases between the two germline ends. This CDR3 contains 14 residues. CDR3: CATSDAVAGGTQYF. In DNA, the CDR3 is TGTGCCACCAGTGACGCCGTGGCCGGCGGAACGCAGTATTTT.

The table lists this clonotype with many counts. This beta chain represents an off-target read in a library built for alpha chains; its size is of limited meaning. The V and J genes are TRBV2 and TRBJ1-4; no firm D call. Deletions cut 6 bases from V and 4 bases from J, with 12 bases between. CDR3 size: 14 residues. Germline-derived CDR1 and CDR2 are SNHLY and FYNNEI. Written as DNA, the CDR3 is TGTGCCAGCAGCGAGGCACCGCTTAATGAAAAACTGTTTTTT. As protein: CASSEAPLNEKLFF.

This clonotype has ten or more counts. Found in a library prepared for alpha chains, this beta chain is an off-target read, and its abundance has little meaning. This chain's CDR3 is CSATSGGARTQYF. DNA for the CDR3: TGCAGTGCTACTAGCGGGGGGGCAAGGACGCAGTATTTT. The chain recombines TRBV20-1 with TRBJ2-3; the match to TRBD2 covers 12 bases. V lost 4 bases to trimming and J lost 9 bases; unmatched junction nucleotides: 5. The CDR3 is made up of 13 amino acids. CDR1 is DFQATT and CDR2 is SNEGSKA in the germline V gene (reference sequence).

This clonotype appeared many times. With the library built for alpha chains, this beta chain is off target and its frequency is not meaningful. The chain recombines TRBV7-2 with TRBJ2-7; D not certain. The germline gives CDR1 SGHTA, CDR2 FQGNSA. The V gene lost 2 bases and the J gene lost 1 base, with 6 bases spanning the gap. The CDR3 spans 13 residues. DNA for the CDR3: TGTGCCAGCAGCTTAATGCTGTCCTACGAGCAGTACTTC. Protein product: CASSLMLSYEQYF.

This clonotype was detected ten times or more. The library was built for alpha chains, so this beta chain is an off-target read and its size means little. The CDR3 sequence: CSANLQGTFYEQYF. In nucleotides, the CDR3 is TGCAGTGCTAACCTGCAGGGGACGTTCTACGAGCAGTACTTC. This chain uses TRBV20-1 with TRBJ2-7, with TRBD1 as a possible D gene (6 bases). This CDR3 is 14 amino acids long. From germline, CDR1 is DFQATT and CDR2 SNEGSKA (reference sequence). V lost 4 bases to trimming and J lost 3 bases, with 16 bases between them.

In its sample, this clonotype was seen a few times. For a library built for alpha chains, this beta chain is a stray read; little rests on its size. V usage is TRBV12-3 or TRBV12-4 and J usage is TRBJ2-2; D unresolved. CDR3 size: 13 residues. Trimming removed 1 base from V and 3 bases from J, with 3 bases in between. This CDR3 is CASSLGDTGELFF. The CDR3 nucleotides read TGTGCCAGCAGTTTAGGGGACACCGGGGAGCTGTTTTTT.

This clonotype has at least ten counts. This beta chain appears as a stray read in a library generated for alpha chains; its size is not informative. V gene TRBV6-1 combines with J gene TRBJ1-1; D gene ambiguous. Trimming shortened V by 1 base and J by 4 bases, and 19 bases separated the two germline ends. This CDR3 is built from 17 residues. Germline V gives CDR1 MNHNS, CDR2 SASEGT. In nucleotides, the CDR3 is TGTGCCAGCAGTGAAGGTCGGTTGTCCTCCTGGAGCACTGAAGCTTTCTTT. It encodes CASSEGRLSSWSTEAFF.

This clonotype was picked up a small number of times. This beta chain is a stray sequence in a library constructed for alpha chains; its clone size is not meaningful. This rearrangement joins TRBV5-1 to TRBJ1-5; unclear D gene. Germline V gives CDR1 SGHRS, CDR2 YFSETQ. The CDR3 length is 15 residues. With 0 bases removed from V and 1 base from J, the gap between germline ends came to 8 bases. The CDR3 bases are TGCGCCAGCAGCTTGGATCCAGTCAGCAATCAGCCCCAGCATTTT. Encoded protein: CASSLDPVSNQPQHF.

This clonotype was observed at least ten times. In a library made to pick up alpha chains, this beta chain is a stray read with a size that means little. The rearrangement links TRBV7-2 to TRBJ2-3; tentative D call: TRBD2 (5 bases). The V and J ends lost 6 bases and 7 bases respectively, with 11 bases between them. The CDR3 consists of 12 residues. CDR1 is SGHTA, CDR2 FQGNSA, per germline. DNA for the CDR3: TGTGCCAGCAGATCTAGCATTTATACGCAGTATTTT. Translating it yields CASRSSIYTQYF. The whole variable domain, filled in from reference TRBV7-2 and TRBJ2-3, reads GAGVSQSPSNKVTEKGKDVELRCDPISGHTALYWYRQSLGQGLEFLIYFQGNSAPDKSGLPSDRFSAERTGGSVSTLTIQRTQQEDSAVYLCASRSSIYTQYFGPGTRLTVL.

Turning to this clonotype: The library was prepared for alpha chains; this beta chain is a stray read, so its frequency means little. J is TRBJ2-2 and V is TRBV20-1; D assignment may be TRBD1 or TRBD2 (5 bases each). V was shortened by 5 bases and J by 10 bases, with 20 bases between the two germline ends. The CDR3 has 14 amino acids. Germline CDR1 is DFQATT and CDR2 is SNEGSKA (reference sequence). This chain's CDR3 is CSAGRDQGLEELFF. The CDR3 region has the DNA TGCAGTGCTGGCCGGGACCAAGGCCTGGAGGAGCTGTTTTTT.

This clonotype was found many times. This beta chain came through as a stray read in a library set up for alpha chains, and its size says little. CDR3 in DNA: TGCGCCAGCAGCTTGGCAACTAGCGGAGATACGCAGTATTTT. Its protein is CASSLATSGDTQYF. The V gene is TRBV5-1, the J gene TRBJ2-3, with 8 nucleotides matching TRBD2. V was pared by 0 bases and J by 5 bases, with 2 bases of the junction left unmatched. Germline V CDR1 and CDR2: SGHRS, YFSETQ. The CDR3 covers 14 residues.

This clonotype was counted between two and nine times. This beta chain represents an off-target read in a library built for alpha chains; its size is of limited meaning. The V call is TRBV29-1, the J call TRBJ1-5; D remains ambiguous. Trimming removed 4 bases at V and 4 bases at J, with 11 bases between. The length of the CDR3 is 13 residues. Germline CDR1 SQVTM, CDR2 ANQGSEA. The CDR3 reads CSVGTAENQPQHF. CDR3 sequence (DNA): TGCAGCGTTGGGACTGCCGAAAATCAGCCCCAGCATTTT.

This clonotype was seen ten or more times. This beta chain slipped into a library made for alpha chains as a stray read, so its size is not meaningful. V gene TRBV12-3 or TRBV12-4 combines with J gene TRBJ1-2; D not certain. The CDR3 runs to 13 residues. Trimming removed 3 bases at V and 3 bases at J, with 8 bases between. CDR3 protein: CASSLATYYGYTF. Written as DNA, the CDR3 is TGTGCCAGCAGTTTGGCCACCTACTATGGCTACACCTTC.

This clonotype was recorded many times. This beta chain is an off-target read within a library intended for alpha chains, so its frequency means little. CDR3 nucleotides: TGTGCCAGCAGTTACTACGCTAGGCAGTACTTC. It specifies CASSYYARQYF. The rearrangement uses TRBV28 and TRBJ2-7; D not certain. Germline CDR1 reads MDHEN; CDR2 reads SYDVKM. This CDR3 has 11 amino acids. Trimming removed 4 bases at V and 9 bases at J, with 10 bases between.

A few counts support this clonotype. For a library built for alpha chains, this beta chain is a stray read; little rests on its size. The chain employs TRBV4-2 and TRBJ1-4; D may be TRBD1 (6 bases). The CDR3 consists of 15 residues. Looked up from germline, CDR1 is LGHNA and CDR2 is YNFKEQ. Trimming took off 2 bases at V and 4 bases at J, with 11 bases between the two ends. CDR3 coding DNA: TGTGCCAGCAGCCAATCAGGGGAGGGTAATGAAAAACTGTTTTTT. This codes for CASSQSGEGNEKLFF.

This clonotype has ten or more counts. A library prepared for alpha chains yielded this beta chain as an off-target read; its size is of little meaning. V usage is TRBV5-1 and J usage is TRBJ1-4; TRBD1 matches at 9 bases. The length of the CDR3 is 14 residues. Germline lookup yields CDR1 SGHRS and CDR2 YFSETQ. The junction had 4 bases not matched to a gene; V was cut back by 3 bases and J by 7 bases. The DNA for the CDR3 is TGCGCCAGCAGCTGGGGACAGGGTCGTGAAAAACTGTTTTTT. The encoded protein is CASSWGQGREKLFF.

This clonotype was seen a handful of times. This beta chain came through as a stray read in a library set up for alpha chains, and its size says little. As DNA, the CDR3 is TGCGCCAGCAGCCAAAGCGTCCGGGTCCCGAACACCGGGGAGCTGTTTTTT. It yields the protein CASSQSVRVPNTGELFF. The chain carries TRBV4-3 and TRBJ2-2; D unresolved. Trimming left V 2 bases short and J 0 bases short, with 13 bases between. CDR1 and CDR2 from the germline V gene are LGHNA and YSLEER. The CDR3 contains 17 residues.

This clonotype was counted only a few times. This beta chain is a stray sequence in a library constructed for alpha chains; its clone size is not meaningful. This chain joins TRBV11-2 and TRBJ1-1; no definite D call. Germline loops: CDR1 SGHAT, CDR2 FQNNGV. With 3 bases removed from V and 1 base from J, the gap between germline ends came to 6 bases. The CDR3 length is 13 residues. CDR3 residues: CASSLSTNTEAFF. DNA of the CDR3: TGTGCCAGCAGCTTGTCTACGAACACTGAAGCTTTCTTT. Using reference TRBV11-2 and TRBJ1-1 for the parts outside the CDR3, the full variable domain is EAGVAQSPRYKIIEKRQSVAFWCNPISGHATLYWYQQILGQGPKLLIQFQNNGVVDDSQLPKDRFSAERLKGVDSTLKIQPAKLEDSAVYLCASSLSTNTEAFFGQGTRLTVV.